Below, 20 T cell receptor beta chains from the same sample are listed, as sequenced in a study of cytomegalovirus exposure and HLA in healthy donors. The PCR made use of 60 Vbeta and 13 Jbeta primers. Measured with immunoSEQ multiplex PCR; TCRdb has only the in-frame clones, and not every one. The sample has over 150,000 clones, about 80% seen once. Sequenced material: PBMCs. The receptors stem from a young man in good health and CMV-seropositive.

This clone was counted once. The V call is TRBV4-1, the J call TRBJ1-4; TRBD1 matches 8 bases. Germline loops: CDR1 MGHRA, CDR2 YSYEKL. J lost 4 bases, V lost 0 bases, and 7 bases had no gene match. The CDR3 covers 17 residues. Written as DNA, the CDR3 is TGCGCCAGCAGCCAAGACAGGGGGCTCCCCGATAATGAAAAACTGTTTTTT. Translation: CASSQDRGLPDNEKLFF.

This clone was detected only once. The gene calls are TRBV30 and TRBJ2-7; TRBD1 aligns across 7 bases. This CDR3 has 15 residues. Germline V lookup: CDR1 GTSNPN, CDR2 SVGIG (reference sequence). The junction had 10 bases not matched to a gene; V was cut back by 3 bases and J by 2 bases. For the CDR3, the DNA is TGTGCCTGGAGCACAGGGGTGGGGGATACCTACGAGCAGTACTTC. Amino acids: CAWSTGVGDTYEQYF.

This chain uses TRBV27 with TRBJ2-7, with D maybe TRBD1 (5 bases). The CDR3 has 16 amino acids. Germline CDR1 reads MNHEY; CDR2 reads SMNVEV (reference sequence). Deletions cut 2 bases from V and 2 bases from J, with 16 bases between. In DNA form, the CDR3 reads TGTGCCAGCAGTTTAGTCGGTGTCAGGGTCGCCTACGAGCAGTACTTC. Residues: CASSLVGVRVAYEQYF.

This clone appeared a single time. The genes are TRBV2 and TRBJ1-1; no definite D call. Looked up from germline, CDR1 is SNHLY and CDR2 is FYNNEI. Trimming removed 6 bases from V and 1 base from J, with 9 bases in between. The CDR3 is 13 residues long. The CDR3 loop reads CASRSTENTEAFF. CDR3 bases: TGTGCCAGCAGAAGCACAGAGAACACTGAAGCTTTCTTT.

The chain has TRBV30 and TRBJ2-7; D is undetermined. The CDR3 covers 11 residues. CDR1 and CDR2 from the germline V gene are GTSNPN and SVGIG (reference sequence). Trimming removed 2 bases at V and 3 bases at J, with 5 bases between. The CDR3, as DNA: TGTGCCTGGAGTCACAGCTACGAGCAGTACTTC. Translated, it gives CAWSHSYEQYF.

V and J are TRBV7-3 and TRBJ2-3, with D unresolved. The germline V and J ends were trimmed by 3 bases and 6 bases, with 7 bases remaining between them. This CDR3 has 12 residues. Germline V gives CDR1 SGHTA, CDR2 FQGTGA. The CDR3 loop is CASSLTADTQYF. CDR3 sequence (DNA): TGTGCCAGCAGCTTGACTGCGGATACGCAGTATTTT.

The chain has TRBV6-6 and TRBJ1-1, with a weak D call TRBD1 (5 bases). The germline V gene has CDR1 MNHNY and CDR2 SVGAGI (reference sequence). The length of the CDR3 is 14 residues. Trimming removed 6 bases at V and 0 bases at J, with 11 bases between. CDR3 sequence: CASRPRGMNTEAFF. CDR3 bases: TGTGCCAGCAGGCCTAGGGGTATGAACACTGAAGCTTTCTTT.

This clone was recorded once. The chain employs TRBV7-9 and TRBJ1-2; perhaps TRBD1 as D (6 bases). The CDR3 runs to 12 residues. Germline V gene data show CDR1 as SEHNR and CDR2 as FQNEAQ (reference sequence). With 1 base removed from V and 8 bases from J, the gap between germline ends came to 8 bases. CDR3 amino acids: CASSLDRAGYTF. CDR3 coding DNA: TGTGCCAGCAGCTTAGACAGGGCGGGCTACACCTTC. Full variable domain (rest looked up from reference TRBV7-9 and TRBJ1-2): DTGVSQNPRHKITKRGQNVTFRCDPISEHNRLYWYRQTLGQGPEFLTYFQNEAQLEKSRLLSDRFSAERPKGSFSTLEIQRTEQGDSAMYLCASSLDRAGYTFGSGTRLTVV.

Only a few counts were recorded for this clone. The chain is built from TRBV11-3 and TRBJ1-2; D gene ambiguous. The V gene's germline CDR1 is SGHNT and CDR2 YENEEA. The CDR3 is 13 amino acids. Trimming shortened V by 5 bases and J by 8 bases, and 15 bases separated the two germline ends. Here the CDR3 reads CASSPGGWHGYTF. The CDR3 bases are TGTGCCAGCAGCCCAGGAGGTTGGCACGGCTACACCTTC.

The chain carries TRBV7-9 and TRBJ1-2; D is possibly TRBD1 (5 bases). Trimming stripped 0 bases from V and 5 bases from J, with 25 bases between. The CDR3 covers 19 residues. Germline V gene data show CDR1 as SEHNR and CDR2 as FQNEAQ (reference sequence). The CDR3: CASSLALGGYGLTRYGYTF. The CDR3, as DNA: TGTGCCAGCAGCTTAGCGTTGGGGGGATACGGACTGACGAGGTATGGCTACACCTTC.

The chain couples TRBV11-2 to TRBJ1-4, with 7 bases lining up with TRBD1. The V gene end was trimmed by 4 bases and the J gene end by 4 bases; junction bases not matched to a gene: 3. This CDR3 is 14 amino acids long. Looked up from germline, CDR1 is SGHAT and CDR2 is FQNNGV. CDR3 nucleotide sequence: TGTGCCAGCAGCTCAGACAGGGTTAATGAAAAACTGTTTTTT. Its translation is CASSSDRVNEKLFF. Full variable domain (remainder filled in from reference TRBV11-2 and TRBJ1-4): EAGVAQSPRYKIIEKRQSVAFWCNPISGHATLYWYQQILGQGPKLLIQFQNNGVVDDSQLPKDRFSAERLKGVDSTLKIQPAKLEDSAVYLCASSSDRVNEKLFFGSGTQLSVL.

J is TRBJ2-7 and V is TRBV6-6; 9 positions agree with TRBD1. The CDR3 has 16 amino acids. V lost 4 bases and J lost 3; bases outside the gene matches: 10. Germline lookup yields CDR1 MNHNY and CDR2 SVGAGI (reference sequence). DNA of the CDR3: TGTGCCAGCAGTTCCCCGGACAGGGGAAGTGGCTACGAGCAGTACTTC. Protein: CASSSPDRGSGYEQYF.

The rearrangement uses TRBV7-9 and TRBJ2-7; no clear D. The V and J ends lost 2 bases and 8 bases respectively, with 10 bases between them. This CDR3 spans 12 amino acids. CDR1 SEHNR and CDR2 FQNEAQ come from the germline V gene (reference sequence). CDR3 sequence (DNA): TGTGCCAGCAGCTTACGAGGCGGCCAGCAGTACTTC. Protein: CASSLRGGQQYF.

V and J are TRBV6-1 and TRBJ1-5, with D possibly matching TRBD1 (6 bases). CDR1 is MNHNS and CDR2 is SASEGT in the germline V gene. This CDR3 has 14 residues. The V end lost 3 bases, the J end lost 3 bases, and 9 bases lay between the germline ends. CDR3 residues: CASSDGQNNQPQHF. The CDR3 region has the DNA TGTGCCAGCAGTGATGGACAGAACAATCAGCCCCAGCATTTT.

The chain recombines TRBV10-3 with TRBJ2-3; no clear D. CDR1 is ENHRY and CDR2 is SYGVKD in the germline V gene. V was trimmed by 0 bases and J by 0 bases, leaving 10 bases between them. The CDR3 runs 16 residues. CDR3 coding DNA: TGTGCCATCAGTGAGTCGAAGACATCTAGCACAGATACGCAGTATTTT. Amino acid sequence: CAISESKTSSTDTQYF.

The chain combines TRBV18 with TRBJ2-1; perhaps TRBD1 as D (5 bases). The CDR3 contains 13 residues. Germline lookup yields CDR1 KGHSH and CDR2 LQKENI. V was pared by 0 bases and J by 9 bases, with 9 bases between. The CDR3 sequence: CASSPPARGEQFF. The CDR3 bases are TGTGCCAGCTCACCACCTGCTAGGGGTGAGCAGTTCTTC.

The genes are TRBV28 and TRBJ2-7, with 11 nucleotides matching TRBD1. With 5 bases clipped from V and 3 bases from J, the junction kept 6 bases outside the gene matches. CDR1 MDHEN and CDR2 SYDVKM come from the germline V gene. The CDR3 totals 15 residues. Here the CDR3 reads CASSTSGTGGYEQYF. In nucleotides, the CDR3 is TGTGCCAGCAGTACATCCGGGACAGGGGGCTACGAGCAGTACTTC.

This sequence joins TRBV28 and TRBJ2-7, with D possibly matching TRBD1 (5 bases). Between the trimmed V and J ends, which lost 9 bases and 4 bases, there was a span of 10 bases. The CDR3 spans 11 residues. Per germline, CDR1 MDHEN and CDR2 SYDVKM. CDR3 bases: TGTGCCAGTCTTGGGGCTTACGAGCAGTACTTC. This gives the protein CASLGAYEQYF.

This clone was found once. The rearrangement uses TRBV7-9 and TRBJ2-1; 7 bases fit TRBD2. Per germline, CDR1 SEHNR and CDR2 FQNEAQ (reference sequence). V lost 1 base, J lost 7 bases, and 19 bases stayed unmatched. This CDR3 comprises 19 residues. The CDR3 DNA follows: TGTGCCAGCAGCTTAGAGGCGTTTAGCGGGCCGTCTCGGAGGAATGAGCAGTTCTTC. It codes for CASSLEAFSGPSRRNEQFF.

In this sample, this clone turned up a few times. This chain links TRBV10-2 with TRBJ1-1, with unresolved D. Trimming removed 3 bases at V and 2 bases at J, with 13 bases between. CDR1 WSHSY and CDR2 SAAADI come from the germline V gene. The CDR3 covers 15 residues. The CDR3 loop is CASSDRGRLNTEAFF. The CDR3 DNA follows: TGCGCCAGCAGTGACCGCGGCAGATTAAACACTGAAGCTTTCTTT.